The entry below gives a single TCR beta chain sequence along with its context. This clone was recorded once. This receptor's antigen is unknown. Base-call qualities are not available, and no considerably larger clone is one nucleotide away. Whole blood was collected in K2EDTA tubes by collaborating institutions according to the institutions' own protocols. For TCRbeta analysis, collaborator samples were shipped as frozen whole blood, as isolated PBMCs, or as DNA extracted from either sample type. The immunoSEQ Assay, a bias-controlled multiplex PCR, was used to amplify TCRbeta CDR3 regions from genomic DNA. From the authors' description of their analysis: The number of nucleated cells in each sample was estimated by amplification of reference gene primers within the assay. Sequence reads were collapsed and filtered to measure the absolute abundance of every unique TCRbeta CDR3 rearrangement. For each sample, productive Simpson clonality was calculated as the square root of Simpson's diversity index across productive rearrangements. The table comes from immuneACCESS by way of TCRdb, which keeps in-frame sequences with V and J called. Part of the clones is missing from these tables; in studies checked, under half for an unresolved V gene and the rest for unknown reasons. The V and J calls and clone size come from that table; D and trimming were worked out from the DNA. Counted in this sample were about 120,000 clones; roughly four fifths of them appeared once. Approximately 16% of the sample is held by the ten biggest clonotypes.

This entry belongs to a study of blood T cell repertoires in COVID-19 (dated by TCRdb to 2018 to 2020). About the full investigation: The collaborator samples originated in the United States, Italy and Spain and spanned the acute and convalescent phases of COVID-19. The repertoires were released in a freely available public database intended as a resource for research on the immune response to SARS-CoV-2. The material from the prospective study consisted of cDNA or gDNA derived from T cells, B-cell-depleted T cells, or PBMCs. Deeply sampled blood TCRbeta repertoires from subjects exposed to, actively infected with, or recovered from COVID-19 were included in the dataset. Where HLA class I and class II types were available, the types were taken from metadata supplied by the sample provider, not from assay-based typing. Samples were obtained from the ongoing ImmuneRACE study (first 160 participants) and from about 1,300 subjects provided by 6 global collaborators. A de-identified subject ID, COVID-19 status, age in years and sex were almost always included in the sample metadata.

The CDR3 starts with the cysteine, ends with the phenylalanine, and has 16 residues. Just CDR3 DNA is preserved here, 48 bases in frame from base 1. At the junction V is shortened by 3 bases and J by 4 bases; bases outside the gene matches: 6. From a lookup of the germline V gene (reference sequence), CDR1 and CDR2 are LNHDA and SQIVND. What the authors observed across the whole study: Clinical and demographic metadata were provided uncurated, with the amount varying by source and participant.

Sequenced sample: peripheral blood. This receptor was identified in a woman aged 55-75 years with acute or convalescent COVID-19. The rearranged chain carries TRBV19 and TRBJ2-3; TRBD1 aligns with 11 central bases. The encoded CDR3 is CASSMGGQGAADTQYF. The nucleotide sequence is given as TGTGCCAGTAGTATGGGAGGACAGGGGGCTGCAGATACGCAGTATTTT.